These 5 T cell receptor beta chains share one sample of origin, sequenced in a study of cytomegalovirus exposure and HLA in healthy donors (dated by TCRdb to about 2017). The library was produced with the immunoSEQ multiplex PCR assay. A mixture of 60 forward primers for TCR Vbeta segments and 13 reverse primers for TCR Jbeta segments was used in the multiplex PCR. TCRdb took over this immuneACCESS table, retaining in-frame rearrangements with V and J assigned. Such tables are incomplete; in checked studies, under half of the missing clones stem from an unresolved V gene, and the remainder is unexplained. The sample profile shows roughly 150,000 clones; about 80% of them were found once. The ten most abundant clones make up 5% to 6.5% of the sample. The sample consisted of PBMCs. Source of these receptors: a man aged 25-45 years in good health and CMV-seropositive.

The V gene is TRBV27, the J gene TRBJ2-1, with 8 bases aligning to TRBD2. Per the germline V gene, CDR1 is MNHEY and CDR2 is SMNVEV (reference sequence). There are 16 residues in the CDR3. With V trimmed by 7 bases and J by 0 bases, 8 bases remained unmatched. CDR3: CASKVGSGISYNEQFF. As DNA, the CDR3 is TGTGCCAGCAAGGTTGGTAGCGGGATCTCCTACAATGAGCAGTTCTTC.

The J gene is TRBJ2-1, the V gene TRBV27; TRBD2 agrees at 13 bases. The CDR3 covers 14 residues. V lost 8 bases, J lost 10 bases, and 8 bases stayed unmatched. Germline values: CDR1 MNHEY, CDR2 SMNVEV (reference sequence). CDR3 sequence: CASYGLAGEWEQFF. CDR3 DNA: TGTGCCAGCTACGGACTAGCGGGGGAATGGGAGCAGTTCTTC.

The chain combines TRBV11-2 with TRBJ1-1; D gene uncertain. The length of the CDR3 is 10 residues. In germline, CDR1 is SGHAT, CDR2 FQNNGV. V was pared by 8 bases and J by 3 bases, with 4 bases between. Written as DNA, the CDR3 is TGTGCCAGCGAGGACACTGAAGCTTTCTTT. Translating gives CASEDTEAFF.

The rearrangement joins TRBV6-6 to TRBJ2-2, with D hard to call. The CDR3 extends over 15 amino acids. The V gene lost 6 bases and the J gene lost 0 bases, with 11 bases spanning the gap. Germline CDR1 MNHNY, CDR2 SVGAGI (reference sequence). CDR3 bases: TGTGCCAGCAGCTGGAGTCATGCGAACACCGGGGAGCTGTTTTTT. Encoded protein: CASSWSHANTGELFF.

V is TRBV27 and J is TRBJ1-1; 10 positions match TRBD1. Germline loops: CDR1 MNHEY, CDR2 SMNVEV (reference sequence). The CDR3 contains 14 residues. The ends lost 5 bases at V and 4 bases at J; junction bases unmatched: 4. The CDR3, as DNA: TGTGCCAGCAGTCGACAGGGGGCAGCCACTGAAGCTTTCTTT. It specifies CASSRQGAATEAFF.